Below, one T cell receptor beta chain is given with its context. Its target is not known. V was clipped by 6 bases and J by 0 bases, with 12 bases between them. The CDR3 runs to 14 residues. Germline V gene sequence: CDR1 MNHEY, CDR2 SVGAGI. The data were taken from a study of OX40 agonist ivuxolimab in advanced cancers. For the study at large: Patients with prior anti-PD-1, anti-PD-L1 or anti-CTLA-4 therapy were eligible; approximately 40% had some.

Study-wide points: Among the lowest levels of clonal expansion were found in partial responders at 0.1-3.0 mg/kg. There was clonal expansion of CD4+ and CD8+ blood T cells by week 6 at 0.1 to 3.0 mg/kg.

Method: immunoSEQ multiplex PCR; TCRdb's copy keeps in-frame clones and lacks some. The sample has roughly 70,000 clones, 85% seen once. The receptor was isolated from an adult with an advanced solid tumor such as melanoma, head and neck, liver or kidney cancer. The starting material was CD4+ or CD8+ T cells sorted from blood, obtained in a trial of the OX40 agonist ivuxolimab. The chain couples TRBV6-5 to TRBJ2-7, with D hard to call. This CDR3 is CASRPGVLSYEQYF. CDR3 coding DNA: TGTGCCAGCAGACCGGGTGTTCTCTCCTACGAGCAGTACTTC.